The subject of this entry is one T cell receptor beta chain. Stated treatment: around 19 received Ad26.COV2.S at low or high dose, single or two shots; 5 received placebo; per-sample allocation not given. Sample collection was performed on day 63 after the first vaccine or placebo injection. The source of the sample is a study of Ad26.COV2.S vaccination and SARS-CoV-2 variants. Germline assignment: CDR1 SEHNR and CDR2 FQNEAQ (reference sequence). V was clipped by 5 bases and J by 0 bases, with 14 bases between them. The CDR3 extends over 16 amino acids. Generated by immunoSEQ multiplex PCR, the TCRdb table keeps only in-frame clones and is missing some. This sample has 350,000 to 450,000 clones; around 86% occur once, and the top ten carry about 3.4%.

The rearrangement uses TRBV7-9 and TRBJ1-3, with D maybe TRBD1 (5 bases). The sequence came from a person aged 18-60 years who received the Ad26.COV2.S COVID-19 vaccine or a placebo. This specimen was peripheral blood, taken in a trial of Ad26.COV2.S vaccine versus placebo. This CDR3 reads CASSGVGADSGNTIYF. CDR3 sequence (DNA): TGTGCCAGCAGCGGAGTCGGGGCCGACTCTGGAAACACCATATATTTT.